What follows describes a single T cell receptor beta chain. Antigen specificity is unknown. This specimen belongs to a study of cytomegalovirus exposure and HLA in healthy donors. Study-level background: From HLA-typed donors, an early data release held some 80 million unique TCRs.

Study findings and constraints: Upon later analysis, TCR association rates were observed to vary by HLA locus, being highest for DRB1 and lowest for HLA-C. Relative to the approximately 680-donor mean, N-insertions were reportedly fewer in an Asian-associated ancestry cluster in a later analysis. Roughly uniform sequencing depth across donors was assumed, possibly incorrectly.

V shed 6 bases and J shed 5 bases, with 25 bases lying between them. The CDR3 sequence is 17 residues long. Germline CDR1 LGHNA, CDR2 YSLEER. Primers: 60 Vbeta forward and 13 Jbeta reverse. Sequencing was performed with immunoSEQ multiplex PCR; in TCRdb, only in-frame clones are kept and a portion is missing. The sample yields about 120,000 clones, under 85% seen once. Sequenced: PBMCs. The sequence was collected from a woman aged 45 to 65 in good health and CMV-seropositive. V gene TRBV4-3 combines with J gene TRBJ1-2; possibly TRBD1 for D (6 bases). The CDR3 DNA reads as TGCGCCAGCAGTCTCTCGAGTCATGGGGGCGCCCTTTATGGCTACACCTTC. Encoded protein: CASSLSSHGGALYGYTF.